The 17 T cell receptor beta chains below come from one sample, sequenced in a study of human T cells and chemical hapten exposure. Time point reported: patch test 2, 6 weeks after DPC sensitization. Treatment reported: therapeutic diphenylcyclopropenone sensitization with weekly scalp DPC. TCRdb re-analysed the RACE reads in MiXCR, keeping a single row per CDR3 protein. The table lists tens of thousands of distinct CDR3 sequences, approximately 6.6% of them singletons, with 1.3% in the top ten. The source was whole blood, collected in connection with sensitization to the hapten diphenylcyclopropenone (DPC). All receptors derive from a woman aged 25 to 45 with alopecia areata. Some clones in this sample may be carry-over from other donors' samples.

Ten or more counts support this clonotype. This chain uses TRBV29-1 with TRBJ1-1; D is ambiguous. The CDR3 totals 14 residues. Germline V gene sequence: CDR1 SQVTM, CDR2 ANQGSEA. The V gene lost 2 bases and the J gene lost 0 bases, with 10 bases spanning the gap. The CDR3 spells CSVEKDVMNTEAFF. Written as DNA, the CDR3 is TGCAGCGTTGAAAAGGACGTTATGAACACTGAAGCTTTCTTT.

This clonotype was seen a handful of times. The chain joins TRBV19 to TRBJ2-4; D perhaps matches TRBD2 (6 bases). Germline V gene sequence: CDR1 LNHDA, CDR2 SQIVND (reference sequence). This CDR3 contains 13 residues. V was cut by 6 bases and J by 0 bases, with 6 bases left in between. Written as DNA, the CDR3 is TGTGCCAGTAGCGGGGGAGCCAAAAACATTCAGTACTTC. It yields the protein CASSGGAKNIQYF. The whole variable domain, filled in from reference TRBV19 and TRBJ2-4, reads DGGITQSPKYLFRKEGQNVTLSCEQNLNHDAMYWYRQDPGQGLRLIYYSQIVNDFQKGDIAEGYSVSREKKESFPLTVTSAQKNPTAFYLCASSGGAKNIQYFGAGTRLSVL.

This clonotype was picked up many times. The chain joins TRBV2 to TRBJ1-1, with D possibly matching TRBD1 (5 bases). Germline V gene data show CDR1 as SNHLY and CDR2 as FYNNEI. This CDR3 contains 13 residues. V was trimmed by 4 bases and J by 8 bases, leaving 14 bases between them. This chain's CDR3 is CASSVSGPLEAFF. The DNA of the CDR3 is TGTGCCAGCAGTGTGTCAGGGCCGCTCGAAGCTTTCTTT. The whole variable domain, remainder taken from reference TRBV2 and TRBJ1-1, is EPEVTQTPSHQVTQMGQEVILRCVPISNHLYFYWYRQILGQKVEFLVSFYNNEISEKSEIFDDQFSVERPDGSNFTLKIRSTKLEDSAMYFCASSVSGPLEAFFGQGTRLTVV.

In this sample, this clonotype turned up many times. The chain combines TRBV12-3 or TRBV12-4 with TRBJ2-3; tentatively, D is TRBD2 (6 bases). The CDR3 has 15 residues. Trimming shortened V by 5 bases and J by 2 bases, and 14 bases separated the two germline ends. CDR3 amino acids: CASSPFPGDTDTQYF. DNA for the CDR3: TGTGCCAGCAGTCCCTTCCCGGGAGACACAGATACGCAGTATTTT.

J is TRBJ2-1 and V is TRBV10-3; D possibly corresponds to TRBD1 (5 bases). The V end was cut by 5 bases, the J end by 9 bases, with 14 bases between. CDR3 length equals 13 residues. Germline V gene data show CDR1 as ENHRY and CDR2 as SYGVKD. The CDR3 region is CAISRTGTGEQFF. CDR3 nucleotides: TGTGCCATCAGTCGTACAGGAACGGGTGAGCAGTTCTTC.

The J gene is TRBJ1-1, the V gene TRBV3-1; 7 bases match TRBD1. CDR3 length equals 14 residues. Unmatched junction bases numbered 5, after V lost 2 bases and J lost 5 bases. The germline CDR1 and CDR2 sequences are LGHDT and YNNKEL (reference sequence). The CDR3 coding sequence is TGTGCCAGCAGCCAACACCAGGGACAGACTGAAGCTTTCTTT. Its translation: CASSQHQGQTEAFF.

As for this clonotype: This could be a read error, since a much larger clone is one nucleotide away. The chain's CDR3 is CAPRGLLRGEHNEQFF. The CDR3, as DNA: TGTGCCCCCAGGGGCCTACTGCGGGGGGAACACAATGAGCAGTTCTTC. V gene TRBV10-3 combines with J gene TRBJ2-1, with 8 nucleotides matching TRBD2. V shed 11 bases and J 5 bases; nucleotides not matched to a gene: 17. CDR3 size: 16 residues. Germline V gene data show CDR1 as ENHRY and CDR2 as SYGVKD.

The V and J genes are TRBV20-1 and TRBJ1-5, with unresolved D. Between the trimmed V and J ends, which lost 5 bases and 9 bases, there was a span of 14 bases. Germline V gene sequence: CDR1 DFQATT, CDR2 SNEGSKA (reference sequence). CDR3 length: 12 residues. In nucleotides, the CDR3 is TGCAGTGCTCTAGGGTGGGATGGGCCCCAGCATTTT. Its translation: CSALGWDGPQHF.

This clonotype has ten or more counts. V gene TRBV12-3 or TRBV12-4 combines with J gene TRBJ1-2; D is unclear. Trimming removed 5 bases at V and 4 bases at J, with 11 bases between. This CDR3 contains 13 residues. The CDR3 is CASSIRRVYGYTF. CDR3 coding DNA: TGTGCCAGCAGTATACGACGGGTCTATGGCTACACCTTC.

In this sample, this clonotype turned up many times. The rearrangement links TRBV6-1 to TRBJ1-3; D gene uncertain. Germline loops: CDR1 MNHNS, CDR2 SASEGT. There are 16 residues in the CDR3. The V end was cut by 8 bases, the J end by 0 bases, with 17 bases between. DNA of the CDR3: TGTGCCAGCCGTGCTACAGAGCTCTTCTCTGGAAACACCATATATTTT. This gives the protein CASRATELFSGNTIYF.

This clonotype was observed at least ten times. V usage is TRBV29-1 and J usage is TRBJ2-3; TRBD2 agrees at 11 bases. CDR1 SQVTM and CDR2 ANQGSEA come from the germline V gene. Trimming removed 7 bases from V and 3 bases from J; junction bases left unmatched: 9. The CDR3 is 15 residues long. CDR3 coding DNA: TGCAGCGCAGCTCTAGCGGGGGGAGGAACAGATACGCAGTATTTT. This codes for CSAALAGGGTDTQYF.

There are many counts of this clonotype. CDR3 in amino acids: CASRIQGTNTEAFF. As DNA, the CDR3 is TGTGCCAGCAGAATCCAGGGAACGAACACTGAAGCTTTCTTT. The rearrangement joins TRBV12-3 or TRBV12-4 to TRBJ1-1, with D possibly matching TRBD1 (5 bases). The CDR3 runs 14 residues. The V end was cut by 6 bases, the J end by 1 base, with 12 bases between.

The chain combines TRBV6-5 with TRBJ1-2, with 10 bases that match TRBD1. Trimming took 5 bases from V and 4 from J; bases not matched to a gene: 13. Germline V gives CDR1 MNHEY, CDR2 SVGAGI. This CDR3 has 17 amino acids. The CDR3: CASSRSTGGMRRYGYTF. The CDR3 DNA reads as TGTGCCAGCAGTAGATCGACAGGGGGCATGAGGCGCTATGGCTACACCTTC.

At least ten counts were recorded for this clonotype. The CDR3 is CASSYQVRGTEAFF. The DNA for the CDR3 is TGTGCCAGCAGTTACCAGGTCAGGGGAACTGAAGCTTTCTTT. The chain links TRBV6-5 to TRBJ1-1; possible D gene TRBD1, 6 bases. V was cut by 2 bases and J by 5 bases, with 12 bases left in between. Germline assignment: CDR1 MNHEY and CDR2 SVGAGI. This CDR3 contains 14 residues.

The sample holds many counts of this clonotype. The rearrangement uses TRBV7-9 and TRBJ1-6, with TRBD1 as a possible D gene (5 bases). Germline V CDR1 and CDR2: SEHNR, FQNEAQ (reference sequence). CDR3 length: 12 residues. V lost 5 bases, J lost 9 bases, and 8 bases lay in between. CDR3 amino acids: CASSEGISPLHF. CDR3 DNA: TGTGCCAGCAGCGAGGGGATTTCACCCCTCCACTTT.

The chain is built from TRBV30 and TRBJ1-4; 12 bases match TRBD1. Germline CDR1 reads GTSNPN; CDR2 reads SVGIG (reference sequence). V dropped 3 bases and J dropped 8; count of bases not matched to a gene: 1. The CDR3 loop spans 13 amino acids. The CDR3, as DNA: TGTGCCTGGAGCGGGACAGGGGGCGAAAAACTGTTTTTT. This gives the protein CAWSGTGGEKLFF.

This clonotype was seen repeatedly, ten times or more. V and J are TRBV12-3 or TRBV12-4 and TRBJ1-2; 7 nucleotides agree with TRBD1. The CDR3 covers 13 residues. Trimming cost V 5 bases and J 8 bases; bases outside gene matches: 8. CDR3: CASSPGTVRGYTF. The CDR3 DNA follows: TGTGCCAGCAGTCCCGGGACAGTTCGGGGCTACACCTTC.